This TCR beta chain was recorded in a study of monozygotic twins with inflammatory bowel disease. TCRdb reanalyzed the 5' RACE reads and collapses them to one entry per CDR3 protein, without DNA. The specimen's table records fewer than 450,000 distinct CDR3 sequences. About this clonotype itself: Its specificity is not known.

CDR1 and CDR2 from the germline V gene are SGHRS and YFSETQ. The CDR3 runs to 15 residues. Overall study findings and caveats: Data gave no support to a single strong signal or clonotype associated with IBD.

This receptor was identified in a human donor with ulcerative colitis or Crohn's disease, or a healthy co-twin of an affected twin (not recorded which). The chain carries TRBV5-1 and TRBJ2-2; there is no DNA to check the TCRdb D call of TRBD1. Source material: blood. The CDR3 is CASSLAWGNTGELFF.